This entry features one TCR beta chain sequence. The sample belongs to a study of blood T cell repertoires in COVID-19. Study information: T cells, B-cell-depleted T cells, or PBMCs provided the cDNA or gDNA that served as material.

This CDR3 region has 15 residues. The V gene's germline CDR1 is MDHEN and CDR2 SYDVKM. V was clipped by 5 bases and J by 10 bases; unmatched bases: 10. Per the study methods: Nucleated cell number was recorded as an estimate derived from reference gene primer amplification. TCRdb's table, derived via immunoSEQ multiplex PCR, lists solely in-frame clones and lacks some. The V and J calls and the clone size are those of that table, but D and trimming were determined from the DNA. The sample records roughly 110,000 clones, more than 80% being singletons. The genes are TRBV28 and TRBJ2-1, with 11 bases fitting TRBD1. Input material: peripheral blood. The sequence was obtained from a human donor in a cohort sampled during active COVID-19. The CDR3 nucleotides are TGTGCCAGCAGTAACCGGGACAGGGGGTCAGAGGAGCAGTTCTTC. This translates into CASSNRDRGSEEQFF. Drawing the rest from reference TRBV28 and TRBJ2-1, the complete variable domain is DVKVTQSSRYLVKRTGEKVFLECVQDMDHENMFWYRQDPGLGLRLIYFSYDVKMKEKGDIPEGYSVSREKKERFSLILESASTNQTSMYLCASSNRDRGSEEQFFGPGTRLTVL.